The 16 T cell receptor beta chains below were found in one sample sequenced in a study of CDR3 diversity in severe acne. TCRdb itself ran the PCR reads through MiXCR, one entry per CDR3 protein. The table records approximately 97,000 distinct CDR3 sequences, roughly half of them present only once. Material for sequencing was blood. These receptors were collected from a male donor with acne.

A word on this clonotype: The conserved final phenylalanine or tryptophan is absent from the CDR3, which likely points to a read error. No DNA is shown, since the ends of the CDR3 on it are uncertain; the CDR3 is the one TCRdb lists. The chain uses TRBV10-1 and TRBJ2-3; TRBD1, as called in the table, went unchecked against the DNA. The CDR3 is 18 residues long, counting both termini. Germline CDR1 and CDR2: WNHNN and SYGVQD (reference sequence). The CDR3 sequence: CASSETPGRRAMATPSVR.

This clonotype was found once. For the CDR3, the DNA is TGTGCCAGCAGCGGGACCGGGACAACGAACACCGGGGAGCTGTTTTTT. Translating it yields CASSGTGTTNTGELFF. The V call is TRBV9, the J call TRBJ2-2; tentatively, D is TRBD1 (6 bases). CDR1 is SGDLS and CDR2 is YYNGEE in the germline V gene. Trimming took 3 bases from V and 0 from J, leaving 12 bases between them. The CDR3 is made up of 16 amino acids.

The gene calls are TRBV29-1 and TRBJ1-2, with 7 bases aligning to TRBD1. After removal of 7 bases from V and 4 bases from J, the junction contained 3 bases not matched to a gene. CDR3 length: 11 residues. Germline loops: CDR1 SQVTM, CDR2 ANQGSEA. The CDR3, as DNA: TGCAGCGCCCGGGACAGCTATGGCTACACCTTC. Amino acid sequence: CSARDSYGYTF.

This clonotype has only one observation. The chain uses TRBV25-1 and TRBJ1-5, with D hard to call. Germline V gene sequence: CDR1 MGHDK, CDR2 SYGVNS. The CDR3 is 15 residues long. Trimming left V 5 bases short and J 0 bases short, with 11 bases between. The CDR3 loop is CASSYSRVSNQPQHF. The CDR3 nucleotides read TGTGCCAGCAGTTACTCCCGGGTTAGCAATCAGCCCCAGCATTTT.

This clonotype was observed at least ten times. This sequence joins TRBV20-1 and TRBJ2-3, with unresolved D. The germline V gene has CDR1 DFQATT and CDR2 SNEGSKA (reference sequence). With 3 bases removed from V and 2 bases from J, the gap between germline ends came to 15 bases. This CDR3 region has 15 residues. CDR3 loop: CSARDPWQSTDTQYF. CDR3 DNA: TGCAGTGCTAGGGACCCGTGGCAATCCACAGATACGCAGTATTTT.

The genes are TRBV5-1 and TRBJ1-4; a weak D match, TRBD1 (5 bases). The CDR3 length is 13 residues. The V and J ends lost 7 bases and 5 bases respectively, with 12 bases between them. Germline V gene sequence: CDR1 SGHRS, CDR2 YFSETQ. The CDR3 region has the DNA TGCGCCAGCTACTCGGGGCCCAATGAAAAACTGTTTTTT. Translation: CASYSGPNEKLFF.

In this sample, this clonotype turned up many times. The genes are TRBV20-1 and TRBJ1-1; TRBD1 might be the D (5 bases). V lost 5 bases and J 0 bases, leaving 10 bases between the germline ends. The CDR3 runs to 13 residues. Germline V gives CDR1 DFQATT, CDR2 SNEGSKA (reference sequence). Written as DNA, the CDR3 is TGCAGTGCTGGAGCCAGGGTGAACACTGAAGCTTTCTTT. This gives the protein CSAGARVNTEAFF.

Remarks on this clonotype: This clone may be a read error of a much larger clone one base away. The CDR3 bases are TGTGCCAGCAGCTTGTGGGAGGGGGCCGCCTACAATGGGCAGTTCTTC. It translates to CASSLWEGAAYNGQFF. This chain joins TRBV5-4 and TRBJ2-1, with D perhaps given as TRBD1 or TRBD2 (7 bases each). The CDR3 length is 16 residues. Germline assignment: CDR1 SGHNT and CDR2 YYREEE (reference sequence).

The rearrangement joins TRBV5-1 to TRBJ2-1, with 9 nucleotides matching TRBD2. Germline lookup yields CDR1 SGHRS and CDR2 YFSETQ. The CDR3 runs 15 residues. V trimming: 2 bases; J trimming: 4 bases; junction bases outside the gene matches: 4. The CDR3 loop is CASSFSGRRYNEQFF. CDR3 DNA sequence: TGCGCCAGCAGCTTCAGCGGGAGGCGATACAATGAGCAGTTCTTC.

This clonotype showed up many times. The V gene is TRBV20-1, the J gene TRBJ2-4; TRBD2 matches 10 bases. The germline V gene has CDR1 DFQATT and CDR2 SNEGSKA (reference sequence). The CDR3 is made up of 15 amino acids. After removal of 1 base from V and 7 bases from J, the junction contained 7 bases not matched to a gene. As DNA, the CDR3 is TGCAGTGCTAGAGTAGCGGGAGGTGAGGTGAACATTCAGTACTTC. Residues: CSARVAGGEVNIQYF.

J is TRBJ2-3 and V is TRBV28; TRBD1 aligns across 10 bases. The germline V gene encodes CDR1 MDHEN and CDR2 SYDVKM. The CDR3 totals 17 residues. V shed 6 bases and J 5 bases; nucleotides not matched to a gene: 14. The CDR3 here is CASSLQLGQGRGDTQYF. As DNA, the CDR3 is TGTGCCAGCAGCTTGCAATTGGGACAGGGGCGTGGAGATACGCAGTATTTT.

The chain carries TRBV7-2 and TRBJ2-5, with TRBD2 matching over 13 bases. This CDR3 has 15 residues. Germline lookup yields CDR1 SGHTA and CDR2 FQGNSA. With 5 bases clipped from V and 3 bases from J, the junction kept 3 bases outside the gene matches. CDR3 in amino acids: CASSHGTSGEETQYF. The CDR3 DNA reads TGTGCCAGCAGCCATGGGACTAGCGGGGAAGAGACCCAGTACTTC.

This chain joins TRBV20-1 and TRBJ1-2; D unclear. Germline loops: CDR1 DFQATT, CDR2 SNEGSKA (reference sequence). The CDR3 has 13 residues. V was cut by 2 bases and J by 2 bases, with 9 bases left in between. The CDR3 region is CSARSSKNYGYTF. The CDR3 DNA follows: TGCAGTGCTAGATCCAGCAAAAACTATGGCTACACCTTC.

This clonotype occurred many times. This chain uses TRBV9 with TRBJ2-1; D might be TRBD2 (7 bases). The germline CDR1 and CDR2 sequences are SGDLS and YYNGEE. The CDR3 has 13 residues. Trimming shortened V by 1 base and J by 6 bases, and 8 bases separated the two germline ends. CDR3 amino acids: CASSVRGGNEQFF. DNA for the CDR3: TGTGCCAGCAGCGTAAGGGGGGGCAATGAGCAGTTCTTC.

This clonotype is medium-sized. V and J are TRBV19 and TRBJ1-6; a weak D match, TRBD1 (6 bases). In germline, CDR1 is LNHDA, CDR2 SQIVND (reference sequence). With 7 bases removed from V and 8 bases from J, the gap between germline ends came to 18 bases. The CDR3 covers 15 residues. The CDR3 is CASTDGYRVDSPLHF. As DNA, the CDR3 is TGTGCCAGTACCGATGGATACAGGGTTGATTCACCCCTCCACTTT. Full variable domain (rest looked up from reference TRBV19 and TRBJ1-6): DGGITQSPKYLFRKEGQNVTLSCEQNLNHDAMYWYRQDPGQGLRLIYYSQIVNDFQKGDIAEGYSVSREKKESFPLTVTSAQKNPTAFYLCASTDGYRVDSPLHFGNGTRLTVT.

There are a few counts of this clonotype. The chain carries TRBV2 and TRBJ1-6; 9 bases match TRBD1. The J segment lost 7 bases and the V segment lost 8 bases, leaving 3 bases of the junction unmatched. The germline V gene has CDR1 SNHLY and CDR2 FYNNEI. The CDR3 has 13 residues. In DNA form, the CDR3 reads TGTGCCAGCCAGGACAGGGGAAATTCACCCCTCCACTTT. Encoded protein: CASQDRGNSPLHF.